This TCR beta chain was captured in a study of T cells in Graves' hyperthyroidism and ophthalmopathy. What was amplified from RNA transcripts were TCR beta CDR3 regions. RT-PCR in the first round (using the HTBI primer set) targeted the TCR CDR3. TCRdb reprocessed the multiplex PCR reads via MiXCR and lists one record per CDR3 protein. This table has about 350,000 distinct CDR3 sequences, roughly 15% appearing once. Uncontrolled infections, other autoimmune diseases, pregnancy or lactation led to exclusion of patients. Diagnoses were established using clinical symptoms, serum thyroxine and TRAb, thyroid ultrasound and orbital computed tomography. Germline CDR1 reads LNHDA; CDR2 reads SQIVND (reference sequence). Losses at the gene ends were 3 bases for V and 0 bases for J; bases not matched to a gene: 2. CDR3 size: 15 residues. General study points: Most thyroid clonotypes with frequency above 0.001 were detected in blood.

This clonotype was seen many times. Its specificity is not known. The sequence derives from a woman under 40 with Graves' hyperthyroidism that later progressed to Graves' ophthalmopathy. The chain couples TRBV19 to TRBJ1-5, with 7 bases aligning to TRBD1. Sequencing input: blood. CDR3 protein: CASSIGTASNQPQHF. The CDR3 DNA reads TGTGCCAGTAGTATCGGGACAGCTAGCAATCAGCCCCAGCATTTT.